The sequence of this TCR beta chain was determined in a study of blood T cell repertoires in COVID-19. Study-level background: The samples span acute and convalescent COVID-19 from the United States, Italy and Spain. Nucleic acid was either cDNA or gDNA, and it came from T cells, B-cell-depleted T cells, or PBMCs.

In this sample, this clone turned up a few times. Per germline, CDR1 SGHRS and CDR2 YFSETQ. The length of the CDR3 is 15 residues. Germline trimming cut 4 bases from V and 10 bases from J; bases unmatched to any gene: 7. How the authors handled the data: Estimated nucleated cell counts came from reference gene primer amplification. Method: immunoSEQ multiplex PCR; TCRdb's copy keeps in-frame clones and lacks some. D and trimming were read from the DNA, whereas the V and J calls and clone size are those reported in that table. Of some 240,000 clones listed, around 84% were seen once; the top ten hold about 1.5%.

The chain employs TRBV5-1 and TRBJ2-4; 14 nucleotides align to TRBD2. Sequenced input: peripheral blood. This sequence was found in a woman aged 40 to 49 who had recovered from COVID-19. The CDR3 spells CASSPGTSGGGIQYF. The CDR3 DNA follows: TGCGCCAGCAGCCCGGGGACTAGCGGGGGTGGTATTCAGTACTTC.